The 29 T cell receptor beta chains below were found in one sample sequenced in a study of blood T cell repertoires in COVID-19. The data were produced by immunoSEQ multiplex PCR, yet TCRdb's version contains in-frame clones alone and is incomplete. The sample lists around 270,000 clones, 75% to 90% occurring once. Material for sequencing was PBMCs or T cells enriched from blood (not recorded which). These receptors were taken from a middle-aged woman who had been exposed to COVID-19.

The J gene is TRBJ1-1, the V gene TRBV6-5; a possible D gene is TRBD1 (6 bases). V was cut by 11 bases and J by 1 base, with 20 bases left in between. The CDR3 has 15 residues. In germline, CDR1 is MNHEY, CDR2 SVGAGI. CDR3 amino acids: CAAGGHPGTNTEAFF. CDR3 sequence (DNA): TGTGCCGCGGGGGGACATCCAGGTACGAACACTGAAGCTTTCTTT.

This CDR3 is CATSDGPGQGTDTQYF. The CDR3 coding sequence is TGTGCCACCAGTGATGGGCCGGGACAGGGAACAGATACGCAGTATTTT. This chain uses TRBV24-1 with TRBJ2-3, with 9 bases matching TRBD1. Germline-derived CDR1 and CDR2 are KGHDR and SFDVKD. The CDR3 is 16 amino acids. V lost 3 bases to trimming and J lost 3 bases; unmatched junction nucleotides: 6.

This sequence joins TRBV7-8 and TRBJ2-2, with 12 bases identical to TRBD2. The CDR3 is 21 residues long. Trimming took 5 bases from V and 1 from J; bases not matched to a gene: 17. Germline V gives CDR1 SGHVS, CDR2 FQNEAQ. In DNA, the CDR3 is TGTGCCAGCAGCGGTCGACTAGCGGGGGACCACCCCTACGAGAACACCGGGGAGCTGTTTTTT. This codes for CASSGRLAGDHPYENTGELFF. The whole variable domain, remainder taken from reference TRBV7-8 and TRBJ2-2, is GAGVSQSPRYKVAKRGQDVALRCDPISGHVSLFWYQQALGQGPEFLTYFQNEAQLDKSGLPSDRFFAERPEGSVSTLKIQRTQQEDSAVYLCASSGRLAGDHPYENTGELFFGEGSRLTVL.

On this clone: Compared with germline, one end of the junction differs, possibly owing to a read error. The rearrangement links TRBV5-1 to TRBJ2-1; 7 bases are a match to TRBD1. CDR3 length equals 12 residues. Germline assignment: CDR1 SGHRS and CDR2 YFSETQ. The CDR3 region is CASSLTGDEQFF. Here the CDR3 DNA reads TGTGCCAGCAGCTTAACAGGGGATGAGCAGTTCTTC.

This chain uses TRBV18 with TRBJ1-6; D is unclear. The germline V gene has CDR1 KGHSH and CDR2 LQKENI. The CDR3 is made up of 13 amino acids. Trimming pared 0 bases from V and 12 bases from J, leaving 9 bases between. For the CDR3, the DNA is TGTGCCAGCTCACCACCTTCCCTAGGACCCCTCCACTTT. Translation gives CASSPPSLGPLHF.

This chain uses TRBV7-3 with TRBJ2-2; D might be TRBD2 (5 bases). CDR1 and CDR2 (germline): SGHTA, FQGTGA. V gave up 2 bases and J gave up 1 base, with 5 bases separating them. This CDR3 spans 14 amino acids. The CDR3 loop is CASSLEGNTGELFF. In nucleotides, the CDR3 is TGTGCCAGCAGCTTAGAGGGGAACACCGGGGAGCTGTTTTTT.

In this sample, this clone turned up a few times. The chain is built from TRBV7-7 and TRBJ2-7; 9 nucleotides line up with TRBD2. Germline V lookup: CDR1 SSHAT, CDR2 FNYEAQ (reference sequence). This CDR3 is 15 amino acids long. CDR3 in DNA: TGTGCTAGCGTCCCCCCCGGAGTAGCGGGAGTCGAGCAGTACGTC. The encoded protein is CASVPPGVAGVEQYV.

The rearrangement joins TRBV9 to TRBJ2-7, with 7 bases lining up with TRBD1. The germline CDR1 and CDR2 sequences are SGDLS and YYNGEE. The CDR3 runs to 14 residues. Trimming removed 4 bases from V and 3 bases from J; junction bases left unmatched: 7. CDR3 coding DNA: TGTGCCAGCAGCAATCCGGGACAGCTCTACGAGCAGTACTTC. Protein: CASSNPGQLYEQYF.

The V gene is TRBV2, the J gene TRBJ2-7; D gene ambiguous. The length of the CDR3 is 14 residues. The V gene lost 3 bases and the J gene lost 5 bases, with 14 bases spanning the gap. Germline-derived CDR1 and CDR2 are SNHLY and FYNNEI. CDR3 DNA sequence: TGTGCCAGCAGTGAGTATGGAGTCTCTGACGAGCAGTACTTC. Residues: CASSEYGVSDEQYF. The full variable domain, rest sourced from reference TRBV2 and TRBJ2-7, is EPEVTQTPSHQVTQMGQEVILRCVPISNHLYFYWYRQILGQKVEFLVSFYNNEISEKSEIFDDQFSVERPDGSNFTLKIRSTKLEDSAMYFCASSEYGVSDEQYFGPGTRLTVT.

This clone came up once. The chain couples TRBV28 to TRBJ1-6; the match to TRBD1 covers 8 bases. Germline trimming cut 2 bases from V and 10 bases from J; bases unmatched to any gene: 7. Germline assignment: CDR1 MDHEN and CDR2 SYDVKM. The CDR3 has 15 residues. CDR3 loop: CASSLIGQGGSPLHF. CDR3 DNA: TGTGCCAGCAGTTTAATAGGACAGGGTGGCTCACCCCTCCACTTT.

This clone was seen only once. The V call is TRBV7-3, the J call TRBJ1-6; TRBD1 agrees at 8 bases. V was clipped by 5 bases and J by 3 bases; unmatched bases: 9. CDR3 size: 17 residues. From germline, CDR1 is SGHTA and CDR2 FQGTGA. The CDR3, as DNA: TGTGCCAGCAGCGCAGGCACAGGGGGACGCTATAATTCACCCCTCCACTTT. Translating it yields CASSAGTGGRYNSPLHF.

This rearrangement joins TRBV21-1 to TRBJ1-6. TRBV21-1 is tagged as a pseudogene. The CDR3 is 17 residues long. CDR3: CASSKVVGVDTNSPLHF. CDR3 nucleotides: TGTGCCAGCAGCAAAGTCGTGGGAGTCGACACGAACTCACCCCTCCACTTT.

The chain combines TRBV18 with TRBJ2-7; no reliable D call. This CDR3 is built from 14 residues. V lost 2 bases and J lost 5, with 13 bases in between. In germline, CDR1 is KGHSH, CDR2 LQKENI. CDR3 nucleotide sequence: TGTGCCAGCTCACCAGGTTTATCAGTCCACGAGCAGTACTTC. Translating gives CASSPGLSVHEQYF.

The chain links TRBV7-9 to TRBJ2-5; D gene unclear. This CDR3 is 14 amino acids long. V was clipped by 3 bases and J by 1 base, with 9 bases between them. Germline V gives CDR1 SEHNR, CDR2 FQNEAQ (reference sequence). The CDR3 reads CASSFEHPQETQYF. The CDR3 DNA follows: TGTGCCAGCAGCTTTGAGCATCCCCAAGAGACCCAGTACTTC.

This clone was found once. The V call is TRBV5-1, the J call TRBJ2-7; 9 bases fit TRBD2. Per the germline V gene, CDR1 is SGHRS and CDR2 is YFSETQ. The V and J ends lost 4 bases and 3 bases, in that order; junction bases with no gene match: 8. CDR3 size: 15 residues. Here the CDR3 DNA reads TGCGCCAGCAGCATTAGCGGGGGCAACTTCTACGAGCAGTACTTC. Translating it yields CASSISGGNFYEQYF.

This rearrangement joins TRBV21-1 to TRBJ2-1; no DNA check was done on the table's D call, TRBD2. TRBV21-1 is flagged as a pseudogene. CDR3 length: 18 amino acids. The CDR3 is CASSKEGEGEGVYNEQFF. CDR3 in DNA: TGTGCCAGCAGCAAAGAGGGGGAGGGAGAGGGGGTTTACAATGAGCAGTTCTTC.

The chain carries TRBV19 and TRBJ1-5, with TRBD1 matching over 11 bases. Germline CDR1 reads LNHDA; CDR2 reads SQIVND (reference sequence). With V trimmed by 4 bases and J by 6 bases, 8 bases remained unmatched. CDR3 length: 16 residues. The CDR3 bases are TGTGCCAGTAGTACGAAAGGGACAGGGGGAGGTCAGCCCCAGCATTTT. Residues: CASSTKGTGGGQPQHF.

The chain couples TRBV14 to TRBJ2-3; the match to TRBD2 covers 15 bases. V was pared by 1 base and J by 4 bases, with 12 bases of the junction left unmatched. Germline loops: CDR1 SGHDN, CDR2 FVKESK. The length of the CDR3 is 20 residues. CDR3 region: CASSQAAGLAGGLRADTQYF. The DNA of the CDR3 is TGTGCCAGCAGCCAAGCGGCAGGACTAGCGGGAGGGCTGAGAGCAGATACGCAGTATTTT.

The CDR3 loop is CASSASSGAIEYF. In DNA form, the CDR3 reads TGTGCCAGCAGCGCCTCCTCGGGTGCCATAGAGTACTTC. The chain joins TRBV9 to TRBJ2-7; no clear D gene. The V gene's germline CDR1 is SGDLS and CDR2 YYNGEE. CDR3 length: 13 residues. Trimming left V 3 bases short and J 11 bases short, with 18 bases between.

This chain's CDR3 is CASSLPPFGYTF. The DNA of the CDR3 is TGTGCCAGCAGCTTACCTCCTTTTGGCTACACCTTC. The rearrangement uses TRBV7-2 and TRBJ1-2; no firm D call. The CDR3 is made up of 12 amino acids. Germline lookup yields CDR1 SGHTA and CDR2 FQGNSA. Trimming took off 2 bases at V and 7 bases at J, with 8 bases between the two ends.

V usage is TRBV15 and J usage is TRBJ2-4; TRBD2 matches at 9 bases. The CDR3 spans 16 residues. Trimming took 0 bases from V and 6 from J; bases not matched to a gene: 6. Germline values: CDR1 LNHNV, CDR2 YYDKDF (reference sequence). Written as DNA, the CDR3 is TGTGCCACCAGCAGAGATCGTAATAGCGGGAGAAACATTCAGTACTTC. This encodes CATSRDRNSGRNIQYF.

CDR3 DNA: TGTGCCAGCAGCTTAGGCCCCGGGACAGTTGATGGCTACACCTTC. This translates into CASSLGPGTVDGYTF. The rearrangement joins TRBV11-3 to TRBJ1-2; TRBD1 agrees at 7 bases. The V segment lost 1 base and the J segment 6 bases; nucleotides outside the gene matches: 8. The CDR3 is made up of 15 amino acids. Germline V lookup: CDR1 SGHNT, CDR2 YENEEA.

The J gene is TRBJ2-1, the V gene TRBV19, with 12 positions matching TRBD2. Per the germline V gene, CDR1 is LNHDA and CDR2 is SQIVND (reference sequence). Trimming removed 0 bases from V and 4 bases from J; junction bases left unmatched: 10. CDR3 length: 19 residues. The CDR3 DNA follows: TGTGCCAGTAGTATAGATTCCCTAGCGGGAGGGCCAGGTTACAATGAGCAGTTCTTC. It yields the protein CASSIDSLAGGPGYNEQFF.

The chain recombines TRBV7-8 with TRBJ1-5, with D perhaps TRBD1 (6 bases). CDR3 length equals 16 residues. Deletions cut 2 bases from V and 1 base from J, with 12 bases between. CDR1 and CDR2 from the germline V gene are SGHVS and FQNEAQ. The CDR3 loop is CASSLSRGRSNQPQHF. The CDR3 DNA is TGTGCCAGCAGCTTATCCAGGGGCAGGAGCAATCAGCCCCAGCATTTT. Based on the CDR3 plus reference TRBV7-8 and TRBJ1-5, the full variable domain is GAGVSQSPRYKVAKRGQDVALRCDPISGHVSLFWYQQALGQGPEFLTYFQNEAQLDKSGLPSDRFFAERPEGSVSTLKIQRTQQEDSAVYLCASSLSRGRSNQPQHFGDGTRLSIL.

The V and J genes are TRBV2 and TRBJ2-1; D is perhaps TRBD2 (5 bases). This CDR3 has 14 amino acids. Trimming took off 3 bases at V and 5 bases at J, with 11 bases between the two ends. Germline V gene lookup returns CDR1 SNHLY and CDR2 FYNNEI. CDR3 in amino acids: CASSDGLADNEQFF. The CDR3 nucleotides read TGTGCCAGCAGTGATGGGCTAGCTGACAATGAGCAGTTCTTC.

The CDR3 DNA reads as TGCGCCAGCAGCCAAGTAGCGGGAGCGGCAGATACGCAGTATTTT. Translated: CASSQVAGAADTQYF. The genes are TRBV4-1 and TRBJ2-3, with 9 bases fitting TRBD2. The V segment lost 1 base and the J segment 4 bases; nucleotides outside the gene matches: 3. In germline, CDR1 is MGHRA, CDR2 YSYEKL. The CDR3 is 15 residues long.

This chain uses TRBV28 with TRBJ1-5; D call uncertain. The CDR3 is made up of 16 amino acids. Trimming removed 1 base at V and 2 bases at J, with 12 bases between. Germline V gene lookup returns CDR1 MDHEN and CDR2 SYDVKM. The CDR3 region has the DNA TGTGCCAGCAGTTTATTGGTGGGCTCGGGCAATCAGCCCCAGCATTTT. It codes for CASSLLVGSGNQPQHF.

The chain joins TRBV7-9 to TRBJ2-3; D might be TRBD2 (6 bases). The CDR3 is 16 residues long. Deletions cut 5 bases from V and 5 bases from J, with 20 bases between. Germline values: CDR1 SEHNR, CDR2 FQNEAQ (reference sequence). CDR3 residues: CASSPRFAGLVDTQYF. Here the CDR3 DNA reads TGTGCCAGCAGCCCCCGTTTCGCGGGACTCGTAGATACGCAGTATTTT.

The rearrangement uses TRBV5-1 and TRBJ2-3; D remains unclear. In germline, CDR1 is SGHRS, CDR2 YFSETQ. The CDR3 sequence is 12 residues long. Trimming stripped 3 bases from V and 6 bases from J, with 8 bases between. CDR3 sequence reads: CASSSAADTQYF. CDR3 nucleotide sequence: TGCGCCAGCAGCTCCGCGGCGGATACGCAGTATTTT.